Included here is one TCR beta chain sequence, with context. Its antigen is still unknown. Trimming cost V 3 bases and J 7 bases; bases outside gene matches: 5. CDR1 and CDR2 (germline): PRHDT, FYEKMQ (reference sequence). The CDR3 consists of 14 residues. Clones were read by immunoSEQ multiplex PCR, and TCRdb kept only the in-frame ones, dropping some. Of some 150,000 clones in the sample, approximately 86% are singletons; the top ten hold about 2.5%. This entry belongs to a study of cytomegalovirus exposure and HLA in healthy donors. Turning to the study itself: The roughly 110 validation repertoires used the same platform as the approximately 670 first-cohort repertoires (as reported by a later analysis). Study conclusions and caveats: Usually a TCR sequence was rare, but some public TCRs were found in many donors. A list of about 180 TCR beta chains associated with cytomegalovirus was given. First-cohort TCR clusters were later found to tend to co-occur in the 120 or so validation repertoires.

This chain joins TRBV13 and TRBJ2-3, with 9 bases identical to TRBD2. The sequence was collected from a young man in good health and CMV-seropositive. The sequenced sample was PBMCs. In DNA, the CDR3 is TGTGCCAGCAGCTTGCGGGGGGGAGGGCATACGCAGTATTTT. As protein: CASSLRGGGHTQYF.